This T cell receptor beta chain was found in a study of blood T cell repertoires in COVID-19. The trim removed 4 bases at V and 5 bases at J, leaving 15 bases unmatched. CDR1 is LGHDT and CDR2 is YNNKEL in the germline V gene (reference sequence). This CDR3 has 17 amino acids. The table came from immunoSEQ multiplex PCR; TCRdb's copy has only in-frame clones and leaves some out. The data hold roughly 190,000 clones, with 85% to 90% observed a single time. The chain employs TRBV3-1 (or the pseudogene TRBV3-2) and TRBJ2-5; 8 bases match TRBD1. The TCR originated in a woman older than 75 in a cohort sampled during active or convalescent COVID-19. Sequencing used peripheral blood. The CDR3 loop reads CASSPRGQGPIGETQYF. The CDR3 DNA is TGTGCCAGCAGCCCCCGCGGACAGGGCCCCATAGGTGAGACCCAGTACTTC.